This passage covers 25 T cell receptor beta chains from one sample sequenced in a study of blood T cell repertoires in COVID-19. Measured with immunoSEQ multiplex PCR; TCRdb has only the in-frame clones, and not every one. The sample holds tens of thousands of clones, more than 90% seen once. The sample consisted of peripheral blood. The receptors stem from a human donor in a cohort sampled during active COVID-19.

V usage is TRBV9 and J usage is TRBJ1-3, with 11 bases fitting TRBD1. The CDR3 is 16 amino acids. CDR1 SGDLS and CDR2 YYNGEE come from the germline V gene. Trimming removed 4 bases from V and 3 bases from J; junction bases left unmatched: 6. CDR3 protein: CASSPWTGGFGNTIYF. The CDR3 DNA sequence: TGTGCCAGCAGCCCCTGGACAGGGGGCTTTGGAAACACCATATATTTT.

The count of this clone is one. J is TRBJ1-4 and V is TRBV28; a weak D match, TRBD1 (5 bases). Trimming removed 3 bases at V and 4 bases at J, with 12 bases between. CDR3 length: 15 residues. Germline lookup yields CDR1 MDHEN and CDR2 SYDVKM. This CDR3 is CASSFLGHRNEKLFF. Here the CDR3 DNA reads TGTGCCAGCAGTTTCTTAGGACACCGTAATGAAAAACTGTTTTTT. The full variable domain, completed using reference TRBV28 and TRBJ1-4, is DVKVTQSSRYLVKRTGEKVFLECVQDMDHENMFWYRQDPGLGLRLIYFSYDVKMKEKGDIPEGYSVSREKKERFSLILESASTNQTSMYLCASSFLGHRNEKLFFGSGTQLSVL.

This clone has a handful of counts. This chain connects TRBV6-5 to TRBJ2-7; TRBD2 is a possible D gene (7 bases). Germline CDR1 reads MNHEY; CDR2 reads SVGAGI. The CDR3 extends over 15 amino acids. The germline V and J ends were trimmed by 7 bases and 8 bases, with 24 bases remaining between them. CDR3 bases: TGTGCCAGCATCCGACGGGGGGCTGATCCTACGAAGCAGTACTTC. This encodes CASIRRGADPTKQYF.

The count of this clone is one. The chain carries TRBV3-1 (or the pseudogene TRBV3-2) and TRBJ2-3; 15 bases line up with TRBD2. The J segment lost 4 bases and the V segment lost 3 bases, leaving 11 bases of the junction unmatched. This CDR3 is built from 19 residues. From germline, CDR1 is LGHDT and CDR2 YNNKEL (reference sequence). The CDR3 is CASSHQGLAGGPSPDTQYF. The CDR3 DNA sequence: TGTGCCAGCAGCCACCAGGGACTAGCGGGAGGTCCCTCTCCAGATACGCAGTATTTT.

This rearrangement joins TRBV10-1 to TRBJ2-7; 9 bases match TRBD1. The germline CDR1 and CDR2 sequences are WNHNN and SYGVQD (reference sequence). CDR3 length equals 17 residues. With V trimmed by 0 bases and J by 2 bases, 8 bases remained unmatched. CDR3 sequence reads: CASSESLGQGSPYEQYF. The CDR3 bases are TGCGCCAGCAGTGAGTCTCTGGGACAGGGTTCCCCCTACGAGCAGTACTTC.

The J gene is TRBJ2-3, the V gene TRBV3-1 (or the pseudogene TRBV3-2), with 8 bases that match TRBD1. The trim removed 1 base at V and 5 bases at J, leaving 5 bases unmatched. From germline, CDR1 is LGHDT and CDR2 YNNKEL (reference sequence). This CDR3 is 15 amino acids long. In nucleotides, the CDR3 is TGTGCCAGCAGCCAAGGGACAGGGTGGATAGATACGCAGTATTTT. Translating gives CASSQGTGWIDTQYF.

The chain is built from TRBV7-8 and TRBJ2-7; D is unresolved. The ends were cut back, 2 bases at V and 7 bases at J, with 12 bases in the middle. CDR3 length: 13 residues. Germline CDR1 reads SGHVS; CDR2 reads FQNEAQ. The CDR3 DNA sequence: TGTGCCAGCAGCTTACAAACCTCCCGGGAGCAGTACTTC. It encodes CASSLQTSREQYF.

The chain has TRBV4-3 and TRBJ1-1, with a weak D call TRBD1 (6 bases). CDR3 size: 15 residues. The V end lost 8 bases, the J end lost 0 bases, and 16 bases lay between the germline ends. Germline CDR1 reads LGHNA; CDR2 reads YSLEER. CDR3 sequence: CASSRGASMNTEAFF. As DNA, the CDR3 is TGCGCCAGCTCCCGGGGGGCAAGCATGAACACTGAAGCTTTCTTT.

The chain couples TRBV30 to TRBJ1-6, with 9 bases fitting TRBD1. The CDR3 is made up of 15 amino acids. V trimming: 2 bases; J trimming: 8 bases; junction bases outside the gene matches: 7. Per germline, CDR1 GTSNPN and CDR2 SVGIG (reference sequence). In DNA form, the CDR3 reads TGTGCCTGGAGTCCGGGACAGGGTTTGGATTCACCCCTCCACTTT. Translation: CAWSPGQGLDSPLHF.

Details on this clone: A read error is likely here: a far larger clone is one base away. The sample carries other DNA sequences with the same CDR3. This sequence joins TRBV9 and TRBJ2-7, with a tentative D call TRBD1 (9 bases). Germline loops: CDR1 SGDLS, CDR2 YYNGEE. V was trimmed by 0 bases and J by 5 bases, leaving 15 bases between them. The CDR3 loop spans 15 amino acids. This CDR3 reads CASSVAGGTGNEQYF. In nucleotides, the CDR3 is TGTGCCAGCAGCGTAGCGGGGGGGACAGGGAACGAGCAGTACTTC.

V and J are TRBV6-6 and TRBJ2-1; TRBD2 matches at 7 bases. With 5 bases clipped from V and 6 bases from J, the junction kept 7 bases outside the gene matches. This CDR3 contains 14 residues. The germline CDR1 and CDR2 sequences are MNHNY and SVGAGI (reference sequence). The CDR3 region has the DNA TGTGCCAGCAGTCGAGAAACTAGCGCCAATGAGCAGTTCTTC. It encodes CASSRETSANEQFF.

The CDR3 loop reads CASSSIRDTIQETQYF. CDR3 sequence (DNA): TGTGCCAGCAGCTCAATCCGGGACACGATCCAAGAGACCCAGTACTTC. The V and J genes are TRBV7-2 and TRBJ2-5; D possibly corresponds to TRBD1 (6 bases). Germline V gene lookup returns CDR1 SGHTA and CDR2 FQGNSA. The CDR3 sequence is 16 residues long. Trimming stripped 4 bases from V and 1 base from J, with 16 bases between.

This clone was observed once. The rearrangement links TRBV7-7 to TRBJ2-1; D is perhaps TRBD2 (6 bases). Trimming pared 1 base from V and 4 bases from J, leaving 11 bases between. The germline CDR1 and CDR2 sequences are SSHAT and FNYEAQ (reference sequence). The CDR3 has 15 amino acids. CDR3 sequence: CASSLGAGGYNEQFF. DNA for the CDR3: TGTGCCAGCAGCTTAGGAGCGGGTGGATACAATGAGCAGTTCTTC.

The chain employs TRBV6-6 and TRBJ2-7; 7 bases match TRBD1. There are 12 residues in the CDR3. The germline V gene has CDR1 MNHNY and CDR2 SVGAGI (reference sequence). V lost 6 bases and J lost 5; bases outside the gene matches: 4. The DNA for the CDR3 is TGTGCCAGCAGAAACAGGGGAAACGAGCAGTACTTC. Translation: CASRNRGNEQYF.

The rearrangement joins TRBV15 to TRBJ2-1; 8 bases align to TRBD2. This CDR3 contains 19 residues. CDR1 and CDR2 (germline): LNHNV, YYDKDF (reference sequence). Unmatched junction bases numbered 22, after V lost 10 bases and J lost 2 bases. This chain's CDR3 is CAIGRVGLANSGAYNEQFF. The DNA of the CDR3 is TGTGCCATCGGACGTGTTGGACTAGCTAATTCCGGGGCCTACAATGAGCAGTTCTTC.

The CDR3 bases are TGTGCCATCAGTGAACGGGGGGTGGAGACCGGGGAGCTGTTTTTT. Its protein product is CAISERGVETGELFF. The chain has TRBV10-3 and TRBJ2-2; 7 nucleotides line up with TRBD2. Germline V gene lookup returns CDR1 ENHRY and CDR2 SYGVKD. V was pared by 3 bases and J by 5 bases, with 6 bases of the junction left unmatched. The CDR3 has 15 residues.

The chain employs TRBV6-5 and TRBJ2-6, with D uncertain. Trimming took off 6 bases at V and 1 base at J, with 4 bases between the two ends. Germline CDR1 MNHEY, CDR2 SVGAGI. The CDR3 sequence is 13 residues long. CDR3 sequence (DNA): TGTGCCAGCAGCATTTCTGGGGCCAACGTCCTGACTTTC. It specifies CASSISGANVLTF.

V usage is TRBV4-3 and J usage is TRBJ2-7; D possibly corresponds to TRBD1 (6 bases). CDR1 is LGHNA, CDR2 YSLEER, per germline. This CDR3 is built from 13 residues. Trimming took off 2 bases at V and 6 bases at J, with 11 bases between the two ends. The CDR3 spells CASSQTGSGEQYF. The CDR3 DNA reads TGCGCCAGCAGCCAAACAGGGTCAGGCGAGCAGTACTTC.

This sequence joins TRBV19 and TRBJ2-3, with 9 bases that match TRBD1. The ends lost 5 bases at V and 4 bases at J; junction bases unmatched: 13. This CDR3 comprises 17 residues. CDR1 LNHDA and CDR2 SQIVND come from the germline V gene (reference sequence). The CDR3 protein is CASSPVWGTGRPDTQYF. The CDR3 DNA reads TGTGCCAGTAGTCCAGTTTGGGGGACAGGGCGACCAGATACGCAGTATTTT.

The rearrangement uses TRBV7-9 and TRBJ1-1, with 9 nucleotides matching TRBD1. The junction had 4 bases not matched to a gene; V was cut back by 5 bases and J by 0 bases. CDR1 is SEHNR, CDR2 FQNEAQ, per germline (reference sequence). The CDR3 has 15 residues. The CDR3 DNA reads TGTGCCAGCAGCCGGACAGGGGCGGTGAACACTGAAGCTTTCTTT. Translation gives CASSRTGAVNTEAFF.

V is TRBV7-2 and J is TRBJ1-5; D gene ambiguous. Germline CDR1 is SGHTA and CDR2 is FQGNSA. The ends were cut back, 1 base at V and 3 bases at J, with 7 bases in the middle. The CDR3 covers 14 residues. The CDR3 DNA is TGTGCCAGCAGCTTAGTGCAGGACAATCAGCCCCAGCATTTT. This codes for CASSLVQDNQPQHF.

J is TRBJ2-1 and V is TRBV12-5, with 8 positions matching TRBD2. The CDR3 covers 13 residues. CDR1 and CDR2 (germline): LGHNT, FRNRAP. Trimming removed 6 bases from V and 7 bases from J; junction bases left unmatched: 5. Here the CDR3 reads CASGTIAGNEQFF. The CDR3 DNA reads as TGTGCTAGTGGCACCATAGCGGGAAATGAGCAGTTCTTC.

This sequence joins TRBV5-5 and TRBJ1-6; TRBD1 is a possible D gene (6 bases). Trimming removed 0 bases from V and 10 bases from J, with 14 bases in between. CDR3 size: 15 residues. Germline assignment: CDR1 SGHKS and CDR2 YYEKEE (reference sequence). CDR3 residues: CASSLDATGGSPLHF. Here the CDR3 DNA reads TGTGCCAGCAGCTTGGATGCGACAGGAGGCTCACCCCTCCACTTT.

The chain combines TRBV11-2 with TRBJ2-1; D is perhaps TRBD2 (6 bases). The CDR3 runs 14 residues. V was shortened by 5 bases and J by 4 bases, with 12 bases between the two germline ends. CDR1 is SGHAT and CDR2 is FQNNGV in the germline V gene. CDR3 region: CASSRDFAYNEQFF. CDR3 DNA sequence: TGTGCCAGCAGCCGGGACTTCGCTTACAATGAGCAGTTCTTC.

The chain carries TRBV19 and TRBJ2-7; D ambiguous. There are 14 residues in the CDR3. V lost 3 bases to trimming and J lost 0 bases, with 9 bases between them. Germline V lookup: CDR1 LNHDA, CDR2 SQIVND (reference sequence). The CDR3: CASSMGTNSYEQYF. In nucleotides, the CDR3 is TGTGCCAGTAGTATGGGCACAAACTCCTACGAGCAGTACTTC.